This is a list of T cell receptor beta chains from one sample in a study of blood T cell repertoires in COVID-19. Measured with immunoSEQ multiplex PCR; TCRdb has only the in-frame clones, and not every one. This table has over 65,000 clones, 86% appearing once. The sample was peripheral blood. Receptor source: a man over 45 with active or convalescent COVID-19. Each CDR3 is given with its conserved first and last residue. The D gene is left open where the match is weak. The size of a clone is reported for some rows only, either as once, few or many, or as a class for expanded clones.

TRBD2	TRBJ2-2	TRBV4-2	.	TGTGCCAGCAGCCAAGTCGGGACTATGAACACCGGGGAGCTGTTTTTT	CASSQVGTMNTGELFF
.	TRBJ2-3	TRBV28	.	TGTGCCAGCAGTTTATACGGAGTTGGGAGGGGGGATACGCAGTATTTT	CASSLYGVGRGDTQYF
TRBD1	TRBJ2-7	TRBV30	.	TGTGCCTGGCACCGGGACAGACCCTACGAGCAGTACTTC	CAWHRDRPYEQYF
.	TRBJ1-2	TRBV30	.	TGTGCCTGGAGTCCGGGTCCTAACTATGGCTACACCTTC	CAWSPGPNYGYTF
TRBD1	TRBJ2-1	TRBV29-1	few	TGCAGCGCCGATGGAAGGGACAGATACAATGAGCAGTTCTTC	CSADGRDRYNEQFF
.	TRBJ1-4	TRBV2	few	TGTGCCAGCAGTGAAGACCGCGTTTCAACTAATGAAAAACTGTTTTTT	CASSEDRVSTNEKLFF
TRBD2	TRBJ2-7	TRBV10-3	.	TGTGCCATCAGTGAGCTAGCGGGAGAAGCCTACGAGCAGTACTTC	CAISELAGEAYEQYF
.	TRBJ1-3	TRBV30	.	TGTGCCTGGAGTAGGCTTGCTTGGGAGGCTGGAAACACCATATATTTT	CAWSRLAWEAGNTIYF
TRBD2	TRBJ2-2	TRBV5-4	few	TGTGCCAGCAGCCCGGGAGGGGGTGGCACCGGGGAGCTGTTTTTT	CASSPGGGGTGELFF
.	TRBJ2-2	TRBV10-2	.	TGCGCCAGCAGCCTACCCGGGGAGCTGTTTTTT	CASSLPGELFF
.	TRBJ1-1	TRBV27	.	TGTGCCAGCAGTCCGAAATCACAGGGGAACACTGAAGCTTTCTTT	CASSPKSQGNTEAFF
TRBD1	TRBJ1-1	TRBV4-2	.	TGTGCCAGCAGCCGAGACAGGGGTTACACTGAAGCTTTCTTT	CASSRDRGYTEAFF
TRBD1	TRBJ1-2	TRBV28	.	TGTGCCAGCAGTTTTTTAGGACAGGGCTATGGCTACACCTTC	CASSFLGQGYGYTF
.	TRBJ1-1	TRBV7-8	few	TGTGCCAGCAGCTTTGGTGAAGCCGGGGGTGAAGCTTTCTTT	CASSFGEAGGEAFF
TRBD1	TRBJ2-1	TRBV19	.	TGTGCCAGTAGTATCTCAGGGGGTGGTGAGCAGTTCTTC	CASSISGGGEQFF
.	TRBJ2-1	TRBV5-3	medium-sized	TGTGCCAGAAGCTTCTCAACAGGATCTCCTTACAATGAGCAGTTCTTC	CARSFSTGSPYNEQFF
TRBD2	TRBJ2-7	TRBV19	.	TGTGCCAGTAGTATACTAGCGGGGGTGGAACGCGAGCAGTACTTC	CASSILAGVEREQYF
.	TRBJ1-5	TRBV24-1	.	TGTGCCACCAGTGATGTGTCCAACAATCAGCCCCAGCATTTT	CATSDVSNNQPQHF
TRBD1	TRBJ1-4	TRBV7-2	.	TGTGCCAGCAGCTTAGTACAGGGGAATAATGAAAAACTGTTTTTT	CASSLVQGNNEKLFF
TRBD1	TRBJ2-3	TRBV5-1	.	TGCGCCAGCAGCCCGCCTATGGACAGGGCTGCAGATACGCAGTATTTT	CASSPPMDRAADTQYF
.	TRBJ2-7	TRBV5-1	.	TGCGCCAGCAGCCCTGGAGTGGGTCCGGTCGAGCAGTACTTC	CASSPGVGPVEQYF
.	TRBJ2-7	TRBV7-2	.	TGTGCCAGCAGCGCCTGGAGTGGGTCCGTGGGGCAGTACTTC	CASSAWSGSVGQYF
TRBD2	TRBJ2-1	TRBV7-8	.	TGTGCCAGCGCAACCCGCAGCGGGAGTCACAATGAGCAGTTCTTC	CASATRSGSHNEQFF
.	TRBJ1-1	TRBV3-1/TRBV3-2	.	TGTGCCAGCAGCCCCGACTGGTACACTGAAGCTTTCTTT	CASSPDWYTEAFF
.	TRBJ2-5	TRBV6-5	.	TGTGCCAGCAGCATTGAATGGACTGGGCAAGAGACCCAGTACTTC	CASSIEWTGQETQYF
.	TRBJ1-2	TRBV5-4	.	TGTGCCAGCAGCTGGGGAGGGTCGGGTAACTATGGCTACACCTTC	CASSWGGSGNYGYTF
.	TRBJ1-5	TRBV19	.	TGTGCCAGTAGTATCCGGGAGTTTGGCAATCAGCCCCAGCATTTT	CASSIREFGNQPQHF
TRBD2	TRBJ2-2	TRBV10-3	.	TGTGCCATCAGTGTAGCGGGAGTCCCCGGGGAGCTGTTTTTT	CAISVAGVPGELFF
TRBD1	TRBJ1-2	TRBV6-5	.	TGTGCCAGCAGCGCCGGACAGGGGAGCGGCTACACCTTC	CASSAGQGSGYTF
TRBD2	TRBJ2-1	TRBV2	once	TGTGCCAGCATCTGGGCGGGAGTCAACAATGAGCAGTTCTTC	CASIWAGVNNEQFF
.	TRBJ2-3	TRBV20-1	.	TGCAGTGCTAGTGACAGGGGAGGGGCAGATACGCAGTATTTT	CSASDRGGADTQYF
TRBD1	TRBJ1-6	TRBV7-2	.	TGTGCCAGCAGCGCAGACAGGGGATATAATTCACCCCTCCACTTT	CASSADRGYNSPLHF
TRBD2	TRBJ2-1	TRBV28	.	TGTGCCAGCACCCAAGGACTAGCGGACAATGAGCAGTTCTTC	CASTQGLADNEQFF
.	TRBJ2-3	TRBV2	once	TGTGCCAGCAGAGAGCGGAGCGGCACAGATACGCAGTATTTT	CASRERSGTDTQYF
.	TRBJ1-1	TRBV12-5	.	TGTGCTAGTGGTTTGGTACCCAGGCCTGATGGTAACACTGAAGCTTTCTTT	CASGLVPRPDGNTEAFF
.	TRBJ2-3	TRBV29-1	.	TGCAGCGTTAGTGATGCCGGTAATACGCAGTATTTT	CSVSDAGNTQYF
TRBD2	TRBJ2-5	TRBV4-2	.	TGTGCCAGCAGCCAACGTAGCGGGAGGGGGCAAGAGACCCAGTACTTC	CASSQRSGRGQETQYF
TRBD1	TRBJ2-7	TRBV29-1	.	TGCAGCGTTGCCCGGACAGGGAGCTACGAGCAGTACTTC	CSVARTGSYEQYF
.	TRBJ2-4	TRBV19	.	TGTGCCAGTAGTATCGGGACCAAAAACATTCAGTACTTC	CASSIGTKNIQYF
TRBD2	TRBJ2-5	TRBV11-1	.	TGTGCCAGCAGCTTATTCGCGGGAGGGTGGCAAGAGACCCAGTACTTC	CASSLFAGGWQETQYF
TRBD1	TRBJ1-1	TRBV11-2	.	TGTGCCAGCAGCCCGGACAGGGACACTGAAGCTTTCTTT	CASSPDRDTEAFF
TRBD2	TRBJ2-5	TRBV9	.	TGTGCCAGCAGCCTGGTAGCGGGGGGGGTCACGGAGACCCAGTACTTC	CASSLVAGGVTETQYF
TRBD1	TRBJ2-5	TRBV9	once	TGTGCCAGCAGCGACCGGACAGGGGGAGAGACCCAGTACTTC	CASSDRTGGETQYF
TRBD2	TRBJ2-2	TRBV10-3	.	TGTGCCATCTCTCCGGCTAGCGGGAGGGGAAACACCGGGGAGCTGTTTTTT	CAISPASGRGNTGELFF
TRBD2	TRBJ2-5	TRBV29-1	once	TGCAGCGTTGAGGGGGGGGAAGAGACCCAGTACTTC	CSVEGGEETQYF
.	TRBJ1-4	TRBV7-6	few	TGTGCCAGCAGCCCCAATGCGGGCCCCGATGAAAAACTGTTTTTT	CASSPNAGPDEKLFF
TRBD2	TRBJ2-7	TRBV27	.	TGTGCCAGCAGTTCTACCGGGACTAGCGGGGCTCGGTACTTC	CASSSTGTSGARYF
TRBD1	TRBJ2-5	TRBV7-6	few	TGTGCCAGCAGCATCGGGACAGGGGGCGCTGAGACCCAGTACTTC	CASSIGTGGAETQYF
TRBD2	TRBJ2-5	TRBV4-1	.	TGCGCCAGCAGCCAAGTAGAGCGGGGGGGCCTGGAGACCCAGTACTTC	CASSQVERGGLETQYF
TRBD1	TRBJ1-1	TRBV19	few	TGTGCCAGTAAGGGGGCGAACACTGAAGCTTTCTTT	CASKGANTEAFF
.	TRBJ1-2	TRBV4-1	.	TGCGCCAGCAGCCAAGGACTAACAGAGAGGGTCTATGGCTACACCTTC	CASSQGLTERVYGYTF
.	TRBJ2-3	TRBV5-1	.	TGCGCCAGCAGCTTGGGAGGAGGGGGCACAGATACGCAGTATTTT	CASSLGGGGTDTQYF
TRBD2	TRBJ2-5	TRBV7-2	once	TGTGCCAGCAGCTTAAAGGGCGGGGGGGGCCCGGAGACCCAGTACTTC	CASSLKGGGGPETQYF
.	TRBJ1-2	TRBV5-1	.	TGCGCCAGCAGTCCTTTCGACAGTCCCAAAGCCTATGGCTACACCTTC	CASSPFDSPKAYGYTF
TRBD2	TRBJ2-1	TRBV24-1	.	TGTGCCACCAGTGATCCTTTCGCGGGAGGGCGGAATGAGCAGTTCTTC	CATSDPFAGGRNEQFF
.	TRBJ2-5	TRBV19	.	TGTGCCAGTAGTATTGACAGTAGGGGGGGTACCCAGTACTTC	CASSIDSRGGTQYF